The 26 T cell receptor beta chains below all came from one sample that was sequenced in a study of control samples from healthy donors and cancer patients. Assay used: immunoSEQ multiplex PCR; TCRdb lists only in-frame clones, some missing. The data show 85,000 to 90,000 clones, roughly 89% seen once. The material sequenced was PBMCs. The receptor source for this set is a woman in her forties or fifties with colorectal cancer.

V usage is TRBV15 and J usage is TRBJ2-7; a weak D match, TRBD1 (10 bases). Trimming left V 9 bases short and J 5 bases short, with 35 bases between. CDR3 length: 19 residues. Germline-derived CDR1 and CDR2 are LNHNV and YYDKDF (reference sequence). The CDR3 loop is CATVFCGGGGDRGNDEQYV. The CDR3 nucleotides are TGTGCCACTGTGTTTTGCGGCGGCGGGGGGGACAGGGGAAACGACGAGCAGTACGTC.

The V call is TRBV7-6, the J call TRBJ1-2; TRBD1 matches at 9 bases. V lost 6 bases to trimming and J lost 4 bases; unmatched junction nucleotides: 12. This CDR3 spans 16 amino acids. CDR1 is SGHVS and CDR2 is FNYEAQ in the germline V gene. The CDR3 region has the DNA TGTGCCAGCAGTCCAAATGACAGGGGGGACCCCTATGGCTACACCTTC. Its translation is CASSPNDRGDPYGYTF. Full variable domain (remainder filled in from reference TRBV7-6 and TRBJ1-2): GAGVSQSPRYKVTKRGQDVALRCDPISGHVSLYWYRQALGQGPEFLTYFNYEAQQDKSGLPNDRFSAERPEGSISTLTIQRTEQRDSAMYRCASSPNDRGDPYGYTFGSGTRLTVV.

This rearrangement joins TRBV12-3 or TRBV12-4 to TRBJ2-6; D is undetermined. The CDR3 length is 13 residues. V was trimmed by 7 bases and J by 0 bases, leaving 4 bases between them. CDR3 nucleotides: TGTGCCAGCATCTTCTCTGGGGCCAACGTCCTGACTTTC. Amino acids: CASIFSGANVLTF.

The chain couples TRBV13 to TRBJ1-1; tentative D call: TRBD1 (6 bases). V was trimmed by 1 base and J by 1 base, leaving 7 bases between them. This CDR3 contains 14 residues. Germline lookup yields CDR1 PRHDT and CDR2 FYEKMQ (reference sequence). The CDR3 DNA sequence: TGTGCCAGCAGCTTAGAAGGGGGGAACACTGAAGCTTTCTTT. Protein sequence: CASSLEGGNTEAFF.

This clone appeared a few times. V gene TRBV4-3 combines with J gene TRBJ1-4, with D perhaps TRBD1 (5 bases). V was cut by 0 bases and J by 6 bases, with 14 bases left in between. The CDR3 consists of 16 residues. Germline V gene sequence: CDR1 LGHNA, CDR2 YSLEER. CDR3 DNA sequence: TGCGCCAGCAGCCAAGATGTACGGGGGAGTTATGAAAAACTGTTTTTT. Protein: CASSQDVRGSYEKLFF.

The V and J genes are TRBV27 and TRBJ1-1, with a possible D match to TRBD1 (5 bases). V was pared by 7 bases and J by 2 bases, with 23 bases between. The CDR3 spans 17 residues. Germline V gene data show CDR1 as MNHEY and CDR2 as SMNVEV (reference sequence). The CDR3 nucleotides are TGTGCCAGCAAAAACCCCGGGACTCCCTCTGGAAACACTGAAGCTTTCTTT. Translating it yields CASKNPGTPSGNTEAFF.

The rearrangement uses TRBV4-1 and TRBJ1-6; D not certain. CDR1 is MGHRA, CDR2 YSYEKL, per germline. V was cut by 4 bases and J by 7 bases, with 14 bases left in between. This CDR3 is built from 15 residues. The chain's CDR3 is CASSRDGLGNSPLHF. CDR3 coding DNA: TGCGCCAGCAGCCGAGACGGCCTGGGGAATTCACCCCTCCACTTT.

The chain carries TRBV15 and TRBJ2-2, with D unclear. CDR3 length: 14 residues. Per germline, CDR1 LNHNV and CDR2 YYDKDF (reference sequence). With 3 bases removed from V and 0 bases from J, the gap between germline ends came to 5 bases. The chain's CDR3 is CATSRGTNTGELFF. The CDR3 bases are TGTGCCACCAGCAGGGGCACGAACACCGGGGAGCTGTTTTTT.

V and J are TRBV30 and TRBJ1-2, with D unresolved. This CDR3 spans 12 amino acids. Germline CDR1 and CDR2: GTSNPN and SVGIG (reference sequence). CDR3 sequence reads: CAGSLSNYGYTF. CDR3 nucleotides: TGTGCTGGGTCGCTATCTAACTATGGCTACACCTTC.

Only a few counts were recorded for this clone. V gene TRBV28 combines with J gene TRBJ1-5; D gene uncertain. This CDR3 comprises 11 residues. V dropped 4 bases and J dropped 9 bases, with 7 bases sitting between them. Germline V gene data show CDR1 as MDHEN and CDR2 as SYDVKM. The chain's CDR3 is CASSYGGPQHF. CDR3 nucleotides: TGTGCCAGCAGTTATGGCGGGCCCCAGCATTTT. Based on the CDR3 plus reference TRBV28 and TRBJ1-5, the full variable domain is DVKVTQSSRYLVKRTGEKVFLECVQDMDHENMFWYRQDPGLGLRLIYFSYDVKMKEKGDIPEGYSVSREKKERFSLILESASTNQTSMYLCASSYGGPQHFGDGTRLSIL.

The chain joins TRBV28 to TRBJ1-1, with D tentatively TRBD1 (5 bases). This CDR3 contains 14 residues. V lost 8 bases and J lost 5, with 18 bases in between. Germline CDR1 reads MDHEN; CDR2 reads SYDVKM. CDR3 amino acids: CASLTTGTNTEAFF. In nucleotides, the CDR3 is TGTGCCAGCCTTACAACCGGGACCAATACTGAAGCTTTCTTT.

The V gene is TRBV6-5, the J gene TRBJ1-2; weak D call: TRBD1 (6 bases). The V gene's germline CDR1 is MNHEY and CDR2 SVGAGI. The CDR3 length is 15 residues. V was shortened by 0 bases and J by 4 bases, with 12 bases between the two germline ends. CDR3 amino acids: CASSYSRGQGYGYTF. The CDR3 DNA follows: TGTGCCAGCAGTTACTCTCGGGGGCAGGGCTATGGCTACACCTTC.

This chain joins TRBV3-1 (or the pseudogene TRBV3-2) and TRBJ1-4, with D tentatively TRBD1 (6 bases). With 4 bases removed from V and 0 bases from J, the gap between germline ends came to 15 bases. Germline CDR1 LGHDT, CDR2 YNNKEL (reference sequence). This CDR3 region has 17 residues. CDR3 bases: TGTGCCAGCAGCCCCGCGGGGGCCGTGGCAACTAATGAAAAACTGTTTTTT. Residues: CASSPAGAVATNEKLFF.

V is TRBV7-2 and J is TRBJ1-5; a possible D gene is TRBD1 (5 bases). This CDR3 spans 15 amino acids. Germline loops: CDR1 SGHTA, CDR2 FQGNSA. The V end was cut by 1 base, the J end by 5 bases, with 12 bases between. This CDR3 reads CASSLGLGEHQPQHF. As DNA, the CDR3 is TGTGCCAGCAGCTTAGGGTTGGGGGAGCATCAGCCCCAGCATTTT.

The CDR3 sequence is CASSQDLVSEQYV. The CDR3, as DNA: TGTGCCAGCAGCCAAGATCTGGTTAGCGAGCAGTACGTC. J is TRBJ2-7 and V is TRBV14; D not certain. This CDR3 is 13 amino acids long. V was trimmed by 0 bases and J by 6 bases, leaving 9 bases between them. Germline V lookup: CDR1 SGHDN, CDR2 FVKESK.

This clone was picked up a small number of times. The rearrangement uses TRBV4-2 and TRBJ1-2, with D perhaps TRBD1 (5 bases). The V end was cut by 0 bases, the J end by 9 bases, with 17 bases between. This CDR3 is built from 15 residues. CDR1 and CDR2 from the germline V gene are LGHNA and YNFKEQ. CDR3 residues: CASSQEGGAPASYTF. Written as DNA, the CDR3 is TGTGCCAGCAGCCAAGAGGGGGGAGCGCCGGCTAGCTACACCTTC.

The chain joins TRBV27 to TRBJ1-5, with 7 nucleotides matching TRBD1. From germline, CDR1 is MNHEY and CDR2 SMNVEV (reference sequence). This CDR3 spans 13 amino acids. Trimming at V came to 5 bases and at J to 3 bases, leaving 1 base not matched to a gene. The CDR3 reads CASSGQDNQPQHF. In nucleotides, the CDR3 is TGTGCCAGCAGTGGACAGGACAATCAGCCCCAGCATTTT.

This clone has more than one count but fewer than ten. V gene TRBV2 combines with J gene TRBJ1-2; TRBD1 matches at 9 bases. The V gene end was trimmed by 5 bases and the J gene end by 8 bases; junction bases not matched to a gene: 9. Germline assignment: CDR1 SNHLY and CDR2 FYNNEI. CDR3 size: 14 residues. CDR3: CASSSGQGKRGYTF. The CDR3 region has the DNA TGTGCCAGCAGTTCGGGACAGGGAAAGAGGGGCTACACCTTC. The variable domain in full, completed from reference TRBV2 and TRBJ1-2, reads EPEVTQTPSHQVTQMGQEVILRCVPISNHLYFYWYRQILGQKVEFLVSFYNNEISEKSEIFDDQFSVERPDGSNFTLKIRSTKLEDSAMYFCASSSGQGKRGYTFGSGTRLTVV.

J is TRBJ1-2 and V is TRBV25-1, with 7 bases lining up with TRBD1. After removal of 0 bases from V and 0 bases from J, the junction contained 7 bases not matched to a gene. Germline V gives CDR1 MGHDK, CDR2 SYGVNS. The CDR3 spans 17 residues. The CDR3 coding sequence is TGTGCCAGCAGTGAATATAGCAACAGGGGATCTAACTATGGCTACACCTTC. Protein: CASSEYSNRGSNYGYTF.

This chain links TRBV5-5 with TRBJ1-2; the D gene is possibly TRBD1 (6 bases). Germline CDR1 reads SGHKS; CDR2 reads YYEKEE (reference sequence). The CDR3 covers 15 residues. V dropped 4 bases and J dropped 7 bases, with 20 bases sitting between them. CDR3 sequence: CASSDTLGTRGGYTF. CDR3 DNA: TGTGCCAGCAGCGACACATTGGGGACACGCGGTGGCTACACCTTC.

This clone occurred once. The V and J genes are TRBV5-1 and TRBJ2-5, with 8 nucleotides matching TRBD1. The CDR3 is made up of 13 amino acids. Germline V gives CDR1 SGHRS, CDR2 YFSETQ. V shed 4 bases, J shed 2 bases, and the junction held 1 base outside the gene matches. CDR3 in DNA: TGCGCCAGCAGCGGGACAGGTCAAGAGACCCAGTACTTC. Residues: CASSGTGQETQYF.

This chain uses TRBV6-6 with TRBJ1-5; tentative D call: TRBD1 (6 bases). V was shortened by 7 bases and J by 6 bases, with 19 bases between the two germline ends. CDR3 length: 15 amino acids. Germline lookup yields CDR1 MNHNY and CDR2 SVGAGI (reference sequence). This chain's CDR3 is CASNGGQGLVQPQHF. The CDR3 DNA reads as TGTGCCAGCAACGGCGGGCAGGGGCTTGTTCAGCCCCAGCATTTT.

This clone was recorded once. The chain couples TRBV7-6 to TRBJ1-5; TRBD1 agrees at 9 bases. After removal of 3 bases from V and 5 bases from J, the junction contained 2 bases not matched to a gene. The CDR3 spans 14 residues. The germline CDR1 and CDR2 sequences are SGHVS and FNYEAQ. CDR3: CASSFRQGDQPQHF. For the CDR3, the DNA is TGTGCCAGCAGCTTCCGACAGGGGGATCAGCCCCAGCATTTT.

In the case of this clone: One end of the junction varies from germline; a read error may be responsible. V and J are TRBV2 and TRBJ1-5; D remains ambiguous. The length of the CDR3 is 14 residues. Germline V gives CDR1 SNHLY, CDR2 FYNNEI. The CDR3 sequence is CASSEETSIQPQHF. The CDR3 DNA sequence: TGTGCCAGCAGTGAAGAGACCAGCATTCAGCCCCAGCATTTT.

The chain couples TRBV18 to TRBJ2-1, with 8 positions matching TRBD2. CDR3 length: 16 residues. V was pared by 0 bases and J by 6 bases, with 7 bases of the junction left unmatched. Germline values: CDR1 KGHSH, CDR2 LQKENI. The CDR3 sequence is CASSPPRGGPTNEQFF. Here the CDR3 DNA reads TGTGCCAGCTCACCACCGCGCGGGGGGCCTACCAATGAGCAGTTCTTC.

This clone was counted once. The rearrangement links TRBV4-3 to TRBJ1-1; the D gene is possibly TRBD1 (6 bases). The ends were cut back, 3 bases at V and 4 bases at J, with 9 bases in the middle. CDR1 is LGHNA, CDR2 YSLEER, per germline. The CDR3 runs to 13 residues. The CDR3: CASSQNRATEAFF. The CDR3 bases are TGCGCCAGCAGCCAGAACAGGGCCACTGAAGCTTTCTTT.